A selection of T cell receptor beta chains follows, all from one sample in a study of early T cells in non-severe SARS-CoV-2 infection. From the 5' RACE reads, TCRdb called clonotypes with MiXCR, one entry per CDR3 protein. The sample includes over 80,000 distinct CDR3 sequences, around 12% of them seen just once. Source: whole blood, taken at baseline. These receptors came from an adult who was a healthcare worker with PCR-confirmed SARS-CoV-2 infection or an uninfected control (not recorded which). Each CDR3 is given with its conserved first and last residue. The D gene is left open where the match is weak.

CDR3: CASRAGPTSSYEQYF
V: TRBV12-5
D: TRBD2
length: 15
J: TRBJ2-7

CDR3: CASSYPEQGPTEAFF
V: TRBV6-6
D: .
length: 15
J: TRBJ1-1

CDR3: CASSPDTYEQYF
V: TRBV11-3
D: .
length: 12
J: TRBJ2-7

CDR3: CASSRSGGPPPTDTQYF
V: TRBV7-9
D: TRBD2
length: 17
J: TRBJ2-3

CDR3: CASSESGYNYNEQFF
V: TRBV10-2
D: .
length: 15
J: TRBJ2-1

CDR3: CASSLNPPGQGFLNTEAFF
V: TRBV2
D: TRBD1
length: 19
J: TRBJ1-1

CDR3: CASSPSSETQYF
V: TRBV7-6
D: .
length: 12
J: TRBJ2-5

CDR3: CSVEDQFFEQYF
V: TRBV29-1
D: .
length: 12
J: TRBJ2-7

CDR3: CASSPGTSGSYEQYF
V: TRBV3-1
D: TRBD2
length: 15
J: TRBJ2-7

CDR3: CASSILGQGALGYTF
V: TRBV19
D: TRBD1
length: 15
J: TRBJ1-2

CDR3: CASSPRGASGEPAYF
V: TRBV12-3/TRBV12-4
D: TRBD2
length: 15
J: TRBJ2-3

CDR3: CAGGQGAYNEQFF
V: TRBV5-6
D: TRBD1
length: 13
J: TRBJ2-1

CDR3: CASSYSRQGNEQYF
V: TRBV6-6
D: TRBD1
length: 14
J: TRBJ2-7

CDR3: CASSQDNPGRGNQPQHF
V: TRBV3-1
D: .
length: 17
J: TRBJ1-5

CDR3: CSARQGVQQPQHF
V: TRBV20-1
D: TRBD1
length: 13
J: TRBJ1-5

CDR3: CASSSRPNSYNEQFF
V: TRBV12-3/TRBV12-4
D: .
length: 15
J: TRBJ2-1

CDR3: CASSLGTDLYGYTF
V: TRBV5-1
D: .
length: 14
J: TRBJ1-2

CDR3: CASSLQPIGRYAGELFF
V: TRBV5-6
D: .
length: 17
J: TRBJ2-2

CDR3: CASSPTAPRTYEQYF
V: TRBV28
D: .
length: 15
J: TRBJ2-7

CDR3: CASSSTGLPPAEQYF
V: TRBV6-6
D: .
length: 15
J: TRBJ2-7

CDR3: CASTPSGGLAGGEQFF
V: TRBV6-6
D: TRBD2
length: 16
J: TRBJ2-1

CDR3: CASSPPTGVNTEAFF
V: TRBV5-1
D: .
length: 15
J: TRBJ1-1

CDR3: CASNYRGQGGELFF
V: TRBV2
D: TRBD1
length: 14
J: TRBJ2-2

CDR3: CSVGGVIGYGYTF
V: TRBV29-1
D: .
length: 13
J: TRBJ1-2

CDR3: CSARVPSVYPNEQFF
V: TRBV20-1
D: .
length: 15
J: TRBJ2-1

CDR3: CASSPGKTGTNEQFF
V: TRBV2
D: .
length: 15
J: TRBJ2-1

CDR3: CVSSSNPPTGNTEAFF
V: TRBV7-9
D: .
length: 16
J: TRBJ1-1

CDR3: CASSTTRGRLNEKLFF
V: TRBV19
D: TRBD1
length: 16
J: TRBJ1-4

CDR3: CASRPTSGRQETQYF
V: TRBV28
D: TRBD2
length: 15
J: TRBJ2-5

CDR3: CASSSDRVDTGELFF
V: TRBV14
D: TRBD1
length: 15
J: TRBJ2-2

CDR3: CASSLDPSYTQYF
V: TRBV9
D: .
length: 13
J: TRBJ2-3

CDR3: CASSLRTGIQSGANVLTF
V: TRBV7-8
D: TRBD1
length: 18
J: TRBJ2-6

CDR3: CASSPARTATNEKLFF
V: TRBV18
D: .
length: 16
J: TRBJ1-4

CDR3: CATSDRPGTEAFF
V: TRBV24-1
D: .
length: 13
J: TRBJ1-1

CDR3: CASTRDNAAEKLFF
V: TRBV25-1
D: .
length: 14
J: TRBJ1-4

CDR3: CAWSAASYNEQFF
V: TRBV30
D: .
length: 13
J: TRBJ2-1

CDR3: CASSAETRWDTQYF
V: TRBV5-1
D: .
length: 14
J: TRBJ2-3

CDR3: CASSLGGTLLVF
V: TRBV7-3
D: .
length: 12
J: TRBJ2-1

CDR3: CASSFYSYEQYF
V: TRBV3-1
D: .
length: 12
J: TRBJ2-7

CDR3: CAWSPWKGSGNTIYF
V: TRBV30
D: .
length: 15
J: TRBJ1-3

CDR3: CASSLRPTGLDGYTF
V: TRBV7-8
D: TRBD1
length: 15
J: TRBJ1-2

CDR3: CSATGFSYEQYF
V: TRBV20-1
D: .
length: 12
J: TRBJ2-7

CDR3: CASSTLLGRSSYNEQFF
V: TRBV28
D: .
length: 17
J: TRBJ2-1

CDR3: CASSGDGSGNTIYF
V: TRBV18
D: .
length: 14
J: TRBJ1-3

CDR3: CASSLPGPGYGYTF
V: TRBV7-9
D: .
length: 14
J: TRBJ1-2

CDR3: CASSPSPRSSYNEQFF
V: TRBV6-5
D: .
length: 16
J: TRBJ2-1

CDR3: CAWSGQVNTEAFF
V: TRBV30
D: .
length: 13
J: TRBJ1-1

CDR3: CASRRQGLSYNEQFF
V: TRBV25-1
D: TRBD1
length: 15
J: TRBJ2-1

CDR3: CAWSVGRDQPQHF
V: TRBV30
D: .
length: 13
J: TRBJ1-5

CDR3: CASSYRPNEKLFF
V: TRBV6-5
D: .
length: 13
J: TRBJ1-4

CDR3: CASSLPNRDVHEQYF
V: TRBV11-2
D: .
length: 15
J: TRBJ2-7

CDR3: CASGRSKNIQYF
V: TRBV6-1
D: .
length: 12
J: TRBJ2-4

CDR3: CASSDWTDNEQFF
V: TRBV6-1
D: .
length: 13
J: TRBJ2-1

CDR3: CASSQLGAGGNYGYTF
V: TRBV14
D: .
length: 16
J: TRBJ1-2

CDR3: CSASRGVGSYEQYF
V: TRBV20-1
D: .
length: 14
J: TRBJ2-7

CDR3: CASSYRGPRNTEAFF
V: TRBV12-3/TRBV12-4
D: TRBD1
length: 15
J: TRBJ1-1

CDR3: CASSLRSESYNEQFF
V: TRBV7-9
D: .
length: 15
J: TRBJ2-1

CDR3: CSARDPGLAGTHEQYF
V: TRBV20-1
D: TRBD2
length: 16
J: TRBJ2-7